A single sample gave rise to the 15 T cell receptor beta chains below, sequenced in a study of technical replicates of blood from four donors (dated by TCRdb to about 2017). The protocol used for the library was the immunoSEQ multiplex PCR assay. TCRdb re-hosts the immuneACCESS table, in-frame sequences only. Its copies lack some clones; in the studies checked, an unresolved V gene accounts for under half of them, and the cause for the rest is not known. The sample table holds about 58,000 clones, of which around 91% were seen once. Of the sample, 3% to 4% falls within the top ten clones. The sample comprised PBMCs. All receptors derive from a human donor in good health. Some clones in this sample may be carry-over from other donors' samples.

V and J are TRBV25-1 and TRBJ1-5, with a weak D call TRBD1 (6 bases). The CDR3 loop spans 13 amino acids. Germline CDR1 MGHDK, CDR2 SYGVNS. The V end was cut by 2 bases, the J end by 6 bases, with 8 bases between. This CDR3 is CASSETGFQPQHF. CDR3 sequence (DNA): TGTGCCAGCAGTGAAACAGGGTTTCAGCCCCAGCATTTT.

This clone has a single count. V is TRBV6-6 and J is TRBJ1-2; 12 nucleotides line up with TRBD1. In germline, CDR1 is MNHNY, CDR2 SVGAGI (reference sequence). The CDR3 extends over 13 amino acids. The V and J ends lost 5 bases and 8 bases, in that order; junction bases with no gene match: 3. In nucleotides, the CDR3 is TGTGCCAGCAGTGGGACAGGGGGCAAGGGCTACACCTTC. It specifies CASSGTGGKGYTF.

This clone was found once. This chain uses TRBV5-5 with TRBJ2-7, with 7 bases lining up with TRBD1. The length of the CDR3 is 14 residues. The germline CDR1 and CDR2 sequences are SGHKS and YYEKEE (reference sequence). V shed 4 bases, J shed 0 bases, and the junction held 4 bases outside the gene matches. In DNA form, the CDR3 reads TGTGCCAGCAGCCCTAGACAGGGCTCCTACGAGCAGTACTTC. Translation: CASSPRQGSYEQYF. Filled out from reference TRBV5-5 and TRBJ2-7, the complete variable domain reads DAGVTQSPTHLIKTRGQQVTLRCSPISGHKSVSWYQQVLGQGPQFIFQYYEKEERGRGNFPDRFSARQFPNYSSELNVNALLLGDSALYLCASSPRQGSYEQYFGPGTRLTVT.

The chain has TRBV7-2 and TRBJ1-1; 8 nucleotides agree with TRBD1. V gave up 3 bases and J gave up 5 bases; unmatched junction bases: 2. The germline V gene has CDR1 SGHTA and CDR2 FQGNSA. The CDR3 length is 13 residues. CDR3 nucleotide sequence: TGTGCCAGCAGCTTCCGACAGGGGACTGAAGCTTTCTTT. It codes for CASSFRQGTEAFF.

The chain combines TRBV9 with TRBJ2-6, with D possibly TRBD2 on 5 matching bases. V was cut by 3 bases and J by 0 bases, with 7 bases left in between. CDR3 length equals 15 residues. Germline CDR1 reads SGDLS; CDR2 reads YYNGEE. CDR3 region: CASSEGSSGANVLTF. As DNA, the CDR3 is TGTGCCAGCAGCGAAGGGAGCTCTGGGGCCAACGTCCTGACTTTC.

The CDR3 is CASSADRVGVEQYF. The CDR3, as DNA: TGTGCCAGCAGCGCAGACAGGGTGGGCGTGGAGCAGTACTTC. This chain joins TRBV2 and TRBJ2-7; 7 bases match TRBD1. CDR3 length equals 14 residues. Germline CDR1 reads SNHLY; CDR2 reads FYNNEI. With 6 bases clipped from V and 7 bases from J, the junction kept 12 bases outside the gene matches.

The chain couples TRBV6-6 to TRBJ1-3; D uncertain. V was trimmed by 4 bases and J by 3 bases, leaving 13 bases between them. Germline CDR1 reads MNHNY; CDR2 reads SVGAGI (reference sequence). The CDR3 has 15 residues. The CDR3 nucleotides read TGTGCCAGCAGTTTAACAAACACTAATGGAAACACCATATATTTT. Its translation: CASSLTNTNGNTIYF.

This clone came up once. J is TRBJ2-5 and V is TRBV7-9; D is possibly TRBD2 (6 bases). From germline, CDR1 is SEHNR and CDR2 FQNEAQ (reference sequence). CDR3 length: 16 amino acids. Trimming pared 2 bases from V and 1 base from J, leaving 14 bases between. As DNA, the CDR3 is TGTGCCAGCAGCTTATGGGATAGCGGTGCCCAAGAGACCCAGTACTTC. Encoded protein: CASSLWDSGAQETQYF.

J is TRBJ2-7 and V is TRBV5-1, with TRBD2 as a possible D gene (5 bases). The CDR3 is 14 residues long. Germline V lookup: CDR1 SGHRS, CDR2 YFSETQ. V lost 4 bases and J 1 base, leaving 12 bases between the germline ends. DNA of the CDR3: TGCGCCAGCAGCCTACTAGACCGATCCTACGAGCAGTACTTC. It yields the protein CASSLLDRSYEQYF.

The chain carries TRBV2 and TRBJ2-1; 14 nucleotides align to TRBD2. The CDR3 is made up of 18 amino acids. With 11 bases clipped from V and 7 bases from J, the junction kept 19 bases outside the gene matches. Germline V lookup: CDR1 SNHLY, CDR2 FYNNEI. The CDR3 region has the DNA TGTGCCTCCGGCACTGGGACTAGCGGGAGATCAACAGGGAATGAGCAGTTCTTC. Translation: CASGTGTSGRSTGNEQFF.

The chain joins TRBV7-2 to TRBJ2-3; TRBD1 agrees at 7 bases. The CDR3 has 16 amino acids. CDR1 is SGHTA, CDR2 FQGNSA, per germline. J was trimmed by 1 base and V by 5 bases; bases with no gene match: 9. Here the CDR3 reads CASSLRRGQGTDTQYF. CDR3 in DNA: TGTGCCAGCAGCCTACGGCGAGGACAGGGCACAGATACGCAGTATTTT. Full variable domain (remainder filled in from reference TRBV7-2 and TRBJ2-3): GAGVSQSPSNKVTEKGKDVELRCDPISGHTALYWYRQSLGQGLEFLIYFQGNSAPDKSGLPSDRFSAERTGGSVSTLTIQRTQQEDSAVYLCASSLRRGQGTDTQYFGPGTRLTVL.

The chain has TRBV5-1 and TRBJ2-3, with TRBD1 identical over 7 bases. The CDR3 is 16 amino acids. Germline V gene lookup returns CDR1 SGHRS and CDR2 YFSETQ. Trimming cost V 0 bases and J 7 bases; bases outside gene matches: 11. The CDR3 loop is CASSLEWWTGRNTQYF. The DNA of the CDR3 is TGCGCCAGCAGCTTGGAGTGGTGGACAGGTCGAAATACGCAGTATTTT.

This clone was counted once. This chain uses TRBV30 with TRBJ2-4; TRBD2 might be the D (5 bases). The germline CDR1 and CDR2 sequences are GTSNPN and SVGIG (reference sequence). This CDR3 has 12 amino acids. Trimming left V 5 bases short and J 4 bases short, with 9 bases between. The CDR3 is CAWEEAKNIQYF. DNA of the CDR3: TGTGCCTGGGAGGAGGCTAAAAACATTCAGTACTTC. The full variable domain, in which reference TRBV30 and TRBJ2-4 provide the parts outside the CDR3, is SQTIHQWPATLVQPVGSPLSLECTVEGTSNPNLYWYRQAAGRGLQLLFYSVGIGQISSEVPQNLSASRPQDRQFILSSKKLLLSDSGFYLCAWEEAKNIQYFGAGTRLSVL.

The chain has TRBV5-1 and TRBJ1-4; 8 nucleotides match TRBD1. Germline V CDR1 and CDR2: SGHRS, YFSETQ. This CDR3 comprises 14 residues. Losses at the gene ends were 4 bases for V and 3 bases for J; bases not matched to a gene: 2. CDR3 sequence (DNA): TGCGCCAGCAGCGTGACAGGGGCTAATGAAAAACTGTTTTTT. It translates to CASSVTGANEKLFF.

This clone has just one count. This sequence joins TRBV6-5 and TRBJ2-7, with TRBD1 matching over 8 bases. Germline loops: CDR1 MNHEY, CDR2 SVGAGI. The V gene end was trimmed by 8 bases and the J gene end by 4 bases; junction bases not matched to a gene: 1. This CDR3 has 11 amino acids. CDR3 in DNA: TGTGCCAGCGGGACAGGTTACGAGCAGTACTTC. It yields the protein CASGTGYEQYF.